The 5 T cell receptor beta chains listed next were all sequenced from one sample in a study of blood T cell repertoires in COVID-19. Sequenced by immunoSEQ multiplex PCR; TCRdb stores in-frame clones only, minus some. The sample holds roughly 170,000 clones, around 87% seen once. What was sequenced was peripheral blood. These receptor sequences come from a man between 35 and 55 years old with active or convalescent COVID-19.

The CDR3 region has the DNA TGTGCCAGCAGCACCTCGACAGGGGTCGGGGAGACCCAGTACTTC. This sequence encodes CASSTSTGVGETQYF. J is TRBJ2-5 and V is TRBV7-9; 8 nucleotides line up with TRBD1. Germline CDR1 SEHNR, CDR2 FQNEAQ (reference sequence). J gave up 5 bases and V 5 bases, and 10 bases lay outside the gene matches. The CDR3 totals 15 residues. Complete variable domain (other parts from reference TRBV7-9 and TRBJ2-5): DTGVSQNPRHKITKRGQNVTFRCDPISEHNRLYWYRQTLGQGPEFLTYFQNEAQLEKSRLLSDRFSAERPKGSFSTLEIQRTEQGDSAMYLCASSTSTGVGETQYFGPGTRLLVL.

The rearrangement links TRBV7-3 to TRBJ2-3; D is unresolved. The germline V gene encodes CDR1 SGHTA and CDR2 FQGTGA. Deletions cut 3 bases from V and 5 bases from J, with 9 bases between. There are 13 residues in the CDR3. For the CDR3, the DNA is TGTGCCAGCAGCTTGATAAAGCGAGATACGCAGTATTTT. This codes for CASSLIKRDTQYF.

This clone was seen a few times. The chain recombines TRBV6-5 with TRBJ1-1; weak D call: TRBD1 (5 bases). Germline-derived CDR1 and CDR2 are MNHEY and SVGAGI. The CDR3 is made up of 14 amino acids. Trimming stripped 0 bases from V and 6 bases from J, with 11 bases between. This CDR3 reads CASSYSLRGSEAFF. As DNA, the CDR3 is TGTGCCAGCAGTTACTCGCTACGGGGGTCTGAAGCTTTCTTT.

This clone appeared once. This rearrangement joins TRBV6-5 to TRBJ1-2; 7 nucleotides line up with TRBD1. V shed 7 bases and J 3 bases; nucleotides not matched to a gene: 8. This CDR3 is built from 14 residues. CDR1 and CDR2 from the germline V gene are MNHEY and SVGAGI. In DNA, the CDR3 is TGTGCCAGCACCCCGGGACAGTCTTACTATGGCTACACCTTC. It is translated as CASTPGQSYYGYTF.

This chain joins TRBV19 and TRBJ1-5; D might be TRBD1 (5 bases). The CDR3 is 16 residues long. Germline CDR1 is LNHDA and CDR2 is SQIVND (reference sequence). Trimming took 3 bases from V and 1 from J, leaving 13 bases between them. CDR3 protein: CASSIDPGRSNQPQHF. DNA of the CDR3: TGTGCCAGTAGTATTGATCCAGGGCGAAGCAATCAGCCCCAGCATTTT. Together with reference TRBV19 and TRBJ1-5, the CDR3 gives the full variable domain: DGGITQSPKYLFRKEGQNVTLSCEQNLNHDAMYWYRQDPGQGLRLIYYSQIVNDFQKGDIAEGYSVSREKKESFPLTVTSAQKNPTAFYLCASSIDPGRSNQPQHFGDGTRLSIL.